This T cell receptor (beta chain) emerged from a study of shared clonotypes between healthy human individuals. Study details: Aged between 18 and 49, the donors were a couple of women and three men. Study-wide findings and caveats: The expectation was that sequencing depth would affect clonotype sharing among donors.

Germline values: CDR1 SGHVS, CDR2 FNYEAQ. The CDR3 is made up of 13 amino acids. Trimming cost V 5 bases and J 6 bases, with 13 bases left between them. Adult donors, all healthy and HIV-negative, had no recent acute infections or vaccinations. Clones were sequenced by immunoSEQ multiplex PCR, and TCRdb holds only the in-frame ones, with some missing. Among 400,000 to 500,000 clones listed, less than 80% were seen once. Regarding this clone: Its specificity is unknown.

V is TRBV7-6 and J is TRBJ1-1; no reliable D call. The sequence was collected from a woman aged 40 to 50 in good health. Some clones in this sample may be carry-over from other donors' samples. The sequenced material came from PBMCs. CDR3 bases: TGTGCCAGCAGCCCCATGGGAGGAGCTGAAGCTTTCTTT. Encoded protein: CASSPMGGAEAFF.